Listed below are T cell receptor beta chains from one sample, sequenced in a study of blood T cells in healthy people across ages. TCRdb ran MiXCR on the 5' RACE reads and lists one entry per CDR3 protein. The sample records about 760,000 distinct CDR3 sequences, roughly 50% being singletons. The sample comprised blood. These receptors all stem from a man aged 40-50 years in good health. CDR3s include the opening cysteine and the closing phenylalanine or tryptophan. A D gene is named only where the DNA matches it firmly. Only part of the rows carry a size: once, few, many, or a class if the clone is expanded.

cdr3_aa: CASSSGPRDEKLFF
cdr3_nt: TGTGCCAGCAGTTCAGGGCCTCGGGATGAAAAACTGTTTTTT
d_call: NA
clone_size: once
j_call: TRBJ1-4
cdr3_length: 14
v_call: TRBV12-3/TRBV12-4

cdr3_aa: CASRSRDRDYFENEQYF
cdr3_nt: TGTGCCAGCAGGTCCCGGGACAGGGATTACTTCGAGAATGAGCAGTACTTC
d_call: TRBD1
clone_size: NA
j_call: TRBJ2-5
cdr3_length: 17
v_call: TRBV6-1

cdr3_aa: CASSPTRLAGIVYEQYF
cdr3_nt: TGTGCCAGCAGTCCAACTAGACTAGCGGGGATTGTCTACGAGCAGTACTTC
d_call: TRBD2
clone_size: NA
j_call: TRBJ2-7
cdr3_length: 17
v_call: TRBV27

cdr3_aa: CASSQFTGGHRLQETQYF
cdr3_nt: TGTGCCAGCAGCCAATTTACCGGGGGACACCGACTCCAAGAGACCCAGTACTTC
d_call: NA
clone_size: NA
j_call: TRBJ2-5
cdr3_length: 18
v_call: TRBV14

cdr3_aa: CASSYKRGAISTDTQYF
cdr3_nt: TGTGCCAGCAGCTACAAGCGGGGGGCGATTAGCACAGATACGCAGTATTTT
d_call: TRBD2
clone_size: once
j_call: TRBJ2-3
cdr3_length: 17
v_call: TRBV7-2

cdr3_aa: CASSGASYSSPLHF
cdr3_nt: TGTGCCAGCAGTGGGGCATCCTATAGTTCACCCCTCCACTTT
d_call: NA
clone_size: NA
j_call: TRBJ1-6
cdr3_length: 14
v_call: TRBV12-3/TRBV12-4

cdr3_aa: CATRAGGASGSPLHF
cdr3_nt: TGTGCCACCAGAGCAGGGGGCGCGTCGGGTTCACCCCTCCACTTT
d_call: TRBD1
clone_size: NA
j_call: TRBJ1-6
cdr3_length: 15
v_call: TRBV15

cdr3_aa: CASSPSRMRQRANYGYTF
cdr3_nt: TGTGCCAGCAGTCCCTCCCGTATGCGGCAGCGAGCTAACTATGGCTACACCTTC
d_call: NA
clone_size: NA
j_call: TRBJ1-2
cdr3_length: 18
v_call: TRBV27

cdr3_aa: CASSPTGDGYSGYTF
cdr3_nt: TGTGCCAGCAGTCCGACGGGGGACGGCTACAGCGGCTACACCTTC
d_call: NA
clone_size: few
j_call: TRBJ1-2
cdr3_length: 15
v_call: TRBV12-3/TRBV12-4

cdr3_aa: CASSLRSGVQYF
cdr3_nt: TGTGCCAGCAGCTTACGGTCCGGGGTTCAGTACTTC
d_call: NA
clone_size: NA
j_call: TRBJ2-7
cdr3_length: 12
v_call: TRBV11-2

cdr3_aa: CASSLASHQETQYF
cdr3_nt: TGTGCCAGCAGTTTAGCCTCTCACCAAGAGACCCAGTACTTC
d_call: NA
clone_size: NA
j_call: TRBJ2-5
cdr3_length: 14
v_call: TRBV27

cdr3_aa: CAISGKDREDRYTF
cdr3_nt: TGTGCCATCAGTGGAAAGGACAGAGAGGATCGCTACACCTTC
d_call: NA
clone_size: NA
j_call: TRBJ1-2
cdr3_length: 14
v_call: TRBV10-3

cdr3_aa: CASSQIQGAEDTQYF
cdr3_nt: TGTGCCAGCAGTCAAATACAGGGGGCCGAAGATACGCAGTATTTT
d_call: TRBD1
clone_size: NA
j_call: TRBJ2-3
cdr3_length: 15
v_call: TRBV6-5

cdr3_aa: CASSPGGGGYEQYF
cdr3_nt: TGTGCCAGCAGCCCAGGCGGGGGGGGCTACGAGCAGTACTTC
d_call: TRBD2
clone_size: few
j_call: TRBJ2-7
cdr3_length: 14
v_call: TRBV9

cdr3_aa: CASRDVLAGGETQYF
cdr3_nt: TGTGCCAGCAGGGACGTTTTAGCGGGAGGAGAGACCCAGTACTTC
d_call: TRBD2
clone_size: NA
j_call: TRBJ2-5
cdr3_length: 15
v_call: TRBV7-3

cdr3_aa: CASSGLAHDSNYGYTF
cdr3_nt: TGTGCCAGCAGTGGACTAGCTCATGACTCTAACTATGGCTACACCTTC
d_call: NA
clone_size: NA
j_call: TRBJ1-2
cdr3_length: 16
v_call: TRBV28

cdr3_aa: CASSYSTLNTEAFF
cdr3_nt: TGTGCCAGCAGTTACTCGACATTGAACACTGAAGCTTTCTTT
d_call: NA
clone_size: NA
j_call: TRBJ1-1
cdr3_length: 14
v_call: TRBV6-5

cdr3_aa: CASSVSSGSNYGYTF
cdr3_nt: TGCGCCAGCAGCGTCAGCAGTGGCTCCAACTATGGCTACACCTTC
d_call: NA
clone_size: few
j_call: TRBJ1-2
cdr3_length: 15
v_call: TRBV4-3

cdr3_aa: CASSFKTALNTEAFF
cdr3_nt: TGTGCCAGCAGCTTCAAGACAGCCCTGAACACTGAAGCTTTCTTT
d_call: NA
clone_size: NA
j_call: TRBJ1-1
cdr3_length: 15
v_call: TRBV7-9

cdr3_aa: CSARDTHGRQETQYF
cdr3_nt: TGCAGTGCTAGAGATACTCACGGTCGTCAAGAGACCCAGTACTTC
d_call: NA
clone_size: NA
j_call: TRBJ2-5
cdr3_length: 15
v_call: TRBV20-1

cdr3_aa: CSARARASYTF
cdr3_nt: TGCAGTGCTAGAGCAAGGGCGAGCTACACCTTC
d_call: NA
clone_size: many
j_call: TRBJ1-2
cdr3_length: 11
v_call: TRBV20-1

cdr3_aa: CASSLLGTSVYEQYF
cdr3_nt: TGTGCCAGCAGCTTATTAGGGACTAGCGTCTACGAGCAGTACTTC
d_call: TRBD2
clone_size: NA
j_call: TRBJ2-7
cdr3_length: 15
v_call: TRBV7-2

cdr3_aa: CASSSEGWDEQYF
cdr3_nt: TGTGCCAGCAGTTCCGAAGGGTGGGACGAGCAGTACTTC
d_call: NA
clone_size: NA
j_call: TRBJ2-7
cdr3_length: 13
v_call: TRBV6-6